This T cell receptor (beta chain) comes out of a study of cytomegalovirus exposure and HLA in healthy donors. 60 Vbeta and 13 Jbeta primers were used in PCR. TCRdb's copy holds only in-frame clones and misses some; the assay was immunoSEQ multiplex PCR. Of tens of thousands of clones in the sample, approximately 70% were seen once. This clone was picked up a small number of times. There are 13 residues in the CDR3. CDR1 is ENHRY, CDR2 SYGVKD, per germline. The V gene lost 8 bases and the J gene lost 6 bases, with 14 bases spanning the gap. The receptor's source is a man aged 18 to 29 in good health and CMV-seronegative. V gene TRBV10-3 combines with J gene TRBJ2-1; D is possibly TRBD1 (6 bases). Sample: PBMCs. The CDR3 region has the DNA TGTGCCATCTGCAGGGGAGAAACCAATGAGCAGTTCTTC. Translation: CAICRGETNEQFF.